This T cell receptor beta chain was obtained from a study of PD-L1 blockade in urothelial cancer. Turning to the study itself: Patients took up atezolizumab around 2014 at 1,200 mg intravenously every 3 weeks. About 90% of the roughly 29 patients comprised males who had bladder-origin urothelial cancer.

Time point given: pretreatment peripheral blood. Germline CDR1 reads LNHDA; CDR2 reads SQIVND (reference sequence). The CDR3 is 16 amino acids. The V gene lost 2 bases and the J gene lost 5 bases, with 15 bases spanning the gap. Generated by immunoSEQ multiplex PCR, the TCRdb table keeps only in-frame clones and is missing some. The data contain tens of thousands of clones, roughly 84% of them singletons. Sample: PBMCs, taken around atezolizumab (anti-PD-L1) treatment. The source of this sequence is a woman in her 70s with urothelial cancer. V is TRBV19 and J is TRBJ2-2; possible D gene TRBD1, 5 bases. DNA for the CDR3: TGTGCCAGTAGTATACAGGGCAGTCTCGGGACCGGGGAGCTGTTTTTT. Translating gives CASSIQGSLGTGELFF.